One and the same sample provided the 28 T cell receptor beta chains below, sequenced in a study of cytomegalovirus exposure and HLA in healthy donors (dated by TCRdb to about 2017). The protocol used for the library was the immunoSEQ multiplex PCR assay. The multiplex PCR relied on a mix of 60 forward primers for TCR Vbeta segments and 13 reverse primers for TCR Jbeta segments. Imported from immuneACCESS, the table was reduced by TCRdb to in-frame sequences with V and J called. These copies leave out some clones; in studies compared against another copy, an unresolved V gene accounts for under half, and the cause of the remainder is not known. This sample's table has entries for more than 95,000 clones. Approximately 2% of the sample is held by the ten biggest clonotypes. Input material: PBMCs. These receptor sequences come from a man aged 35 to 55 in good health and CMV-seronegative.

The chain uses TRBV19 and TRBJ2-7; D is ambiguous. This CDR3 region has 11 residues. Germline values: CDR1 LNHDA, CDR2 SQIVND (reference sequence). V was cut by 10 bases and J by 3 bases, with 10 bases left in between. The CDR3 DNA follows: TGTGCCACACAAAACGTCTACGAGCAGTACTTC. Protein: CATQNVYEQYF.

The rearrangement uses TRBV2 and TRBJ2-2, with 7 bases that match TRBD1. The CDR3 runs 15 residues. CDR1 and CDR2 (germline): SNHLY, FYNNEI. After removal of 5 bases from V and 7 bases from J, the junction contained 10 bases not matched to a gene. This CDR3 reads CASSPTGRGNGELFF. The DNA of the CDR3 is TGTGCCAGCAGTCCGACAGGCAGGGGGAACGGGGAGCTGTTTTTT.

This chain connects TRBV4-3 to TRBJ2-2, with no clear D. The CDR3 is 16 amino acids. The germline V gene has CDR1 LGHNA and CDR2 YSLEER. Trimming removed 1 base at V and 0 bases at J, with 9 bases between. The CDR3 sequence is CASSQAAVANTGELFF. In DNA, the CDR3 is TGCGCCAGCAGCCAAGCCGCGGTAGCGAACACCGGGGAGCTGTTTTTT.

The CDR3 region is CASSESPPGGYYEQYF. CDR3 nucleotides: TGTGCCAGCAGTGAATCCCCGCCAGGGGGCTACTACGAGCAGTACTTC. This chain uses TRBV25-1 with TRBJ2-7; 8 bases match TRBD1. This CDR3 region has 16 residues. Unmatched junction bases numbered 8, after V lost 1 base and J lost 3 bases. The germline V gene has CDR1 MGHDK and CDR2 SYGVNS.

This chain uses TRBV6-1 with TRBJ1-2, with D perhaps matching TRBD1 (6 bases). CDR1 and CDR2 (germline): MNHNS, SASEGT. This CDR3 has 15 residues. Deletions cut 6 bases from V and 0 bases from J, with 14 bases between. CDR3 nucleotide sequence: TGTGCCAGCAGCTCCGTGGACAGACCTAACTATGGCTACACCTTC. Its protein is CASSSVDRPNYGYTF.

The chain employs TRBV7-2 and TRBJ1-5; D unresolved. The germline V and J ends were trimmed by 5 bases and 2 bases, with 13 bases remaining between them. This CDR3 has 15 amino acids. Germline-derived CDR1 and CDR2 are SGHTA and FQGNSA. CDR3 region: CASSPRGVGNQPQHF. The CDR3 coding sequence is TGTGCCAGCAGCCCTCGCGGAGTTGGCAATCAGCCCCAGCATTTT. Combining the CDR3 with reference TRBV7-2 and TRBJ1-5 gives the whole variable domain GAGVSQSPSNKVTEKGKDVELRCDPISGHTALYWYRQSLGQGLEFLIYFQGNSAPDKSGLPSDRFSAERTGGSVSTLTIQRTQQEDSAVYLCASSPRGVGNQPQHFGDGTRLSIL.

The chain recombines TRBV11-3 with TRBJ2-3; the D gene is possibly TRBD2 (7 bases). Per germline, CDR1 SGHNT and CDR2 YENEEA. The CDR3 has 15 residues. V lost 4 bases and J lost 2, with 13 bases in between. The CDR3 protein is CASSWRGGDTDTQYF. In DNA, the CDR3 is TGTGCCAGCAGCTGGAGGGGGGGGGACACAGATACGCAGTATTTT.

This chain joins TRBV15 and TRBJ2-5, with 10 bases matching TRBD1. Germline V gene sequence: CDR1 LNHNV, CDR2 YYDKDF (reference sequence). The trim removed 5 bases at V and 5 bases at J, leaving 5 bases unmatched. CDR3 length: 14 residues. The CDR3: CATSAGTGAETQYF. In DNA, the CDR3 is TGTGCCACCAGCGCCGGGACAGGGGCCGAGACCCAGTACTTC.

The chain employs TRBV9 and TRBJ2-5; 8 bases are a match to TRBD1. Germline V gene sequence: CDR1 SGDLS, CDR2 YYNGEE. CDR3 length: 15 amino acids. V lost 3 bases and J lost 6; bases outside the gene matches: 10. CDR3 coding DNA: TGTGCCAGCAGCGCCGTTACAGGGGGGCGAAAGACCCAGTACTTC. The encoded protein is CASSAVTGGRKTQYF. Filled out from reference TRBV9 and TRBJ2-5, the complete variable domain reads DSGVTQTPKHLITATGQRVTLRCSPRSGDLSVYWYQQSLDQGLQFLIQYYNGEERAKGNILERFSAQQFPDLHSELNLSSLELGDSALYFCASSAVTGGRKTQYFGPGTRLLVL.

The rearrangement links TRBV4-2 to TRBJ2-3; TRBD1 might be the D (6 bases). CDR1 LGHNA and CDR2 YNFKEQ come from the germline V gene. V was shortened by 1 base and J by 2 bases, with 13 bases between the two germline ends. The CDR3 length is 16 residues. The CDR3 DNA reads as TGTGCCAGCAGCCAAGTTGGGGGCGCGAACACAGATACGCAGTATTTT. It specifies CASSQVGGANTDTQYF.

CDR3 bases: TGCGCCAGCAGCTTCCCATCGACAGGGAAGCAGCCCCAGCATTTT. Protein product: CASSFPSTGKQPQHF. The rearrangement joins TRBV5-1 to TRBJ1-5; 7 bases agree with TRBD1. The CDR3 covers 15 residues. CDR1 and CDR2 (germline): SGHRS, YFSETQ. The V and J ends lost 2 bases and 7 bases, in that order; junction bases with no gene match: 9.

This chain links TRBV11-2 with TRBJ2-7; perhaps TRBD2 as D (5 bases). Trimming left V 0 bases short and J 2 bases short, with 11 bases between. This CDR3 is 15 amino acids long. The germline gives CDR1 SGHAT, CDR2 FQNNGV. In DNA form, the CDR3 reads TGTGCCAGCAGCTTAGAACCGGAGGTCACCTACGAGCAGTACTTC. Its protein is CASSLEPEVTYEQYF.

CDR3 loop: CASSFVSLVGNEQFF. The CDR3 nucleotides read TGTGCCAGCAGCTTTGTCTCACTAGTTGGTAATGAGCAGTTCTTC. The J gene is TRBJ2-1, the V gene TRBV5-6, with D possibly matching TRBD2 (5 bases). CDR1 and CDR2 (germline): SGHDT, YYEEEE. V lost 2 bases and J lost 7, with 16 bases in between. This CDR3 has 15 amino acids.

The CDR3 bases are TGTGCCAGCAGTTTACCCCCATTCTCCCTCGGGACAGGGGGCTACGAGCAGTACTTC. Residues: CASSLPPFSLGTGGYEQYF. The genes are TRBV28 and TRBJ2-7; 11 nucleotides agree with TRBD1. Losses at the gene ends were 2 bases for V and 3 bases for J; bases not matched to a gene: 15. Germline assignment: CDR1 MDHEN and CDR2 SYDVKM. The CDR3 has 19 residues.

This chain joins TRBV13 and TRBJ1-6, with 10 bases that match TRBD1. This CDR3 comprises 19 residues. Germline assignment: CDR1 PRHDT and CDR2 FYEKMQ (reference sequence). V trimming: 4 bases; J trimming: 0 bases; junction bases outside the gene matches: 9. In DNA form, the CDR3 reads TGTGCCAGCAGCTCCAGCGGGACAGGGGCTGGCTCCTATAATTCACCCCTCCACTTT. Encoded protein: CASSSSGTGAGSYNSPLHF.

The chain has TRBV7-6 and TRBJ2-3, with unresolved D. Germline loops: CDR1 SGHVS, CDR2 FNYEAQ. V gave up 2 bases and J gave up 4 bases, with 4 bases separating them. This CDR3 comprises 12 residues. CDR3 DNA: TGTGCCAGCAGCTTATCGGCAGATACGCAGTATTTT. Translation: CASSLSADTQYF.

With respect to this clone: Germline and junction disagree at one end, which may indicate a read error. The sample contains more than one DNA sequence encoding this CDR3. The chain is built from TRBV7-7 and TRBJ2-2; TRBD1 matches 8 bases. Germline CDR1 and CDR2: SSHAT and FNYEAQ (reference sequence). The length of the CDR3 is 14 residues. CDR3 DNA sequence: TGTGCTAGCAGCACGACAGGACAGGGCGGGGAGCTGTTTTTT. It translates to CASSTTGQGGELFF. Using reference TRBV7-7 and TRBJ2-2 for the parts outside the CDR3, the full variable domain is GAGVSQSPRYKVTKRGQDVTLRCDPISSHATLYWYQQALGQGPEFLTYFNYEAQPDKSGLPSDRFSAERPEGSISTLTIQRTEQRDSAMYRCASSTTGQGGELFFGEGSRLTVL.

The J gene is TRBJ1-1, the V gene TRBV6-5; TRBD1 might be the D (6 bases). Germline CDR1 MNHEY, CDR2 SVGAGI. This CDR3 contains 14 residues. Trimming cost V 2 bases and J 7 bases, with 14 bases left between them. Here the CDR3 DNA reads TGTGCCAGCAGTTACGCCTCACAGGGATTTGAAGCTTTCTTT. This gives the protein CASSYASQGFEAFF.

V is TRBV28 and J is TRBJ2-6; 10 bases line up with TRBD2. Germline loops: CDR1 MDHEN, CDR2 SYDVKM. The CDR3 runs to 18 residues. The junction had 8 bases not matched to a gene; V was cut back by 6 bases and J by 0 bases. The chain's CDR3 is CASRTPGLASSGANVLTF. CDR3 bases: TGTGCCAGCAGAACACCGGGACTAGCGAGCTCTGGGGCCAACGTCCTGACTTTC.

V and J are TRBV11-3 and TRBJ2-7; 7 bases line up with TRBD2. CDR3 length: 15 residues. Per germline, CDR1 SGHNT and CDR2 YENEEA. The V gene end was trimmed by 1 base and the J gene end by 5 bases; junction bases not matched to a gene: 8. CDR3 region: CASSLVRGSGNEQYF. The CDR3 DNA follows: TGTGCCAGCAGCTTAGTACGCGGGAGCGGCAACGAGCAGTACTTC.

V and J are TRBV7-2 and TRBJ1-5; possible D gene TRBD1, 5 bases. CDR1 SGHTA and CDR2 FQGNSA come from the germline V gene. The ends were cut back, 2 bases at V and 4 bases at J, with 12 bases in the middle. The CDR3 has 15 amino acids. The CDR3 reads CASSLSSQGNQPQHF. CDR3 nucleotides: TGTGCCAGCAGCTTATCCAGTCAGGGTAATCAGCCCCAGCATTTT.

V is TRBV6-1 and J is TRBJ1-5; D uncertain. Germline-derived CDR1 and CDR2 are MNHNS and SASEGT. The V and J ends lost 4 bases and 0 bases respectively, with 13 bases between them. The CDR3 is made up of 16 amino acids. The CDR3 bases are TGTGCCAGCAGTGGCCCAGGCAGTAATAGCAATCAGCCCCAGCATTTT. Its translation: CASSGPGSNSNQPQHF.

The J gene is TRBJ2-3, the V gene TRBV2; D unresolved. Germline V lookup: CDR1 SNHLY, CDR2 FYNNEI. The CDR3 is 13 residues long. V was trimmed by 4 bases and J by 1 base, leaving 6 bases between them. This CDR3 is CASSAQGTDTQYF. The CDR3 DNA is TGTGCCAGCAGTGCGCAGGGCACAGATACGCAGTATTTT. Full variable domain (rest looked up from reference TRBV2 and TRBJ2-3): EPEVTQTPSHQVTQMGQEVILRCVPISNHLYFYWYRQILGQKVEFLVSFYNNEISEKSEIFDDQFSVERPDGSNFTLKIRSTKLEDSAMYFCASSAQGTDTQYFGPGTRLTVL.

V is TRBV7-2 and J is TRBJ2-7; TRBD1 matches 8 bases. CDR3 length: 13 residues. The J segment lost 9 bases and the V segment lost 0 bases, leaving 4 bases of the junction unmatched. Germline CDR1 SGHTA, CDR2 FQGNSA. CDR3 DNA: TGTGCCAGCAGCTTAGCGCCAGGGGGCGCGCAGTACTTC. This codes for CASSLAPGGAQYF.

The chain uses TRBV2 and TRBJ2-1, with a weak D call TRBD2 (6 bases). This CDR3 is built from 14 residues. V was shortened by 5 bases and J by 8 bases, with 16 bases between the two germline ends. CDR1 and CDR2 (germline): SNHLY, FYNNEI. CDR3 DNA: TGTGCCAGCAGTAGGGACTGGGGGGTAGATGAGCAGTTCTTC. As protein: CASSRDWGVDEQFF.

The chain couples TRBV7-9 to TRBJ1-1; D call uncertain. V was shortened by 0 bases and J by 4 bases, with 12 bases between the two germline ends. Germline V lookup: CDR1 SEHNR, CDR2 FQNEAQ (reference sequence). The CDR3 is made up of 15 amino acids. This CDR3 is CASSLAYPGITEAFF. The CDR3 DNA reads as TGTGCCAGCAGCTTAGCGTACCCGGGGATCACTGAAGCTTTCTTT. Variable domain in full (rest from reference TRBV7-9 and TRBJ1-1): DTGVSQNPRHKITKRGQNVTFRCDPISEHNRLYWYRQTLGQGPEFLTYFQNEAQLEKSRLLSDRFSAERPKGSFSTLEIQRTEQGDSAMYLCASSLAYPGITEAFFGQGTRLTVV.

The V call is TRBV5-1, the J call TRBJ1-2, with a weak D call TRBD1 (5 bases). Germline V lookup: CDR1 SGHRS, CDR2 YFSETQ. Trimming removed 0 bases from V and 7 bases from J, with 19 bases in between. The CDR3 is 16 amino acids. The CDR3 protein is CASSLVGELERGGYTF. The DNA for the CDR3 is TGCGCCAGCAGCTTGGTAGGAGAACTTGAAAGGGGTGGCTACACCTTC.

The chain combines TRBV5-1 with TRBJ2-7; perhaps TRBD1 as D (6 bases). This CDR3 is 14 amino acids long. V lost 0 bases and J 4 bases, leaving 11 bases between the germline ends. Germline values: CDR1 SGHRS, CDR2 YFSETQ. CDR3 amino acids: CASSLDRESYEQYF. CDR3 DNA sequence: TGCGCCAGCAGCTTGGACAGGGAATCATACGAGCAGTACTTC.